This T cell receptor (beta chain) was profiled in a study of CD8 T cells in ankylosing spondylitis. The V end lost 0 bases, the J end lost 5 bases, and 13 bases lay between the germline ends. Germline V gene data show CDR1 as SEHNR and CDR2 as FQNEAQ (reference sequence). The CDR3 has 15 residues. Each TCR beta library was made by quantitative 5'-RACE that incorporated molecular barcodes. MiXCR, applied by TCRdb to the 5' RACE reads, yields one record per CDR3 protein. The sample holds some 26,000 distinct CDR3 sequences, less than 20% seen once. Comment on this clonotype: Its cognate antigen is unknown.

Findings and limits, study-wide: Relatively scarce in peripheral blood, disease-linked clones were CD8+. The clones that were linked to disease were reported to be significantly enriched in matched synovial fluid samples from ankylosing spondylitis patients.

The sample consisted of blood. The chain employs TRBV7-9 and TRBJ1-1; D uncertain. The sequence derives from a male donor with ankylosing spondylitis or in good health (not recorded which). The DNA for the CDR3 is TGTGCCAGCAGCTTAGCGTCGGGGATTGGGACTGAAGCTTTCTTT. As protein: CASSLASGIGTEAFF.